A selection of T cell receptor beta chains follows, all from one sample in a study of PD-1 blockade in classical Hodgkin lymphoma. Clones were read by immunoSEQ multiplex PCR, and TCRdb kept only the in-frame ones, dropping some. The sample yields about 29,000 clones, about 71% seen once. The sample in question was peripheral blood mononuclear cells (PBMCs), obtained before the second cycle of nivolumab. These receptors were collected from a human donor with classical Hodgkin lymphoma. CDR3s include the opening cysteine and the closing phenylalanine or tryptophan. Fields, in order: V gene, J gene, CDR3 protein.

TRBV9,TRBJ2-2,CASSVELEGTGELFF
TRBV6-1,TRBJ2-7,CASRLTAGSEQYF
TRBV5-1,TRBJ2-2,CASSASAGGNTGELFF
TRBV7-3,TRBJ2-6,CASSSRGGTGANVLTF
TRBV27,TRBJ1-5,CASSLGQNQPQHF
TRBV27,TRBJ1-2,CASSPLGGPPYGYTF
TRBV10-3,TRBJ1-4,CAISDGGEKLFF
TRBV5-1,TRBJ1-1,CASSSGQYTEAFF
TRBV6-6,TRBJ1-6,CASSSGLGAPLHF
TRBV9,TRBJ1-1,CASSVVAGGTEAFF
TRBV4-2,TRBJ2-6,CASSQDAPGLRLSGANVLTF
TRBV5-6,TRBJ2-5,CASSFGDQETQYF
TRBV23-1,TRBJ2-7,CASSHNDGPYEQYF
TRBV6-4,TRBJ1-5,CASSHKTRGSRGYQPQHF
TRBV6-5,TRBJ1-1,CACHITANTEAFF
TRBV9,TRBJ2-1,CASSPRTGASYNEQFF
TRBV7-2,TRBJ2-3,CASSLTGLATDTQYF
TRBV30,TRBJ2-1,CAWTFGLEQFF
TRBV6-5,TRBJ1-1,CASSYGGGMNTEAFF
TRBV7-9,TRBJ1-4,CASNTATLLNEKLFF
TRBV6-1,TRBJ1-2,CASSEAAGRYGYTF
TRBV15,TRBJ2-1,CATSRGWDAGSYNEQFF
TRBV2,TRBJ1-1,CASSRQGENTEAFF